This is a list of T cell receptor beta chains from one sample in a study of T cell repertoires in aging, cancer and after chemotherapy. MiXCR, run by TCRdb on the multiplex PCR reads, gives a single entry per CDR3 protein. The sample shows several thousand distinct CDR3 sequences, around half of them seen only once. The sequenced material came from blood. These receptors were collected from a human donor in good health. Both conserved end residues are part of each CDR3. Fields, in order: CDR3 length, V gene, J gene, CDR3 protein.

>13|TRBV6-5|TRBJ2-1
CATAGGGIHEQFF
>15|TRBV19|TRBJ1-6
CASSMGEVRNSPLHF
>15|TRBV20-1|TRBJ2-2
CSAPPLTYNTGELFF
>15|TRBV5-6|TRBJ1-2
CASSLEFRRSYGYTF
>16|TRBV27|TRBJ2-3
CASSLRLVQGLNTQYF
>14|TRBV12-3/TRBV12-4|TRBJ1-6
CASSYARGNSPLHF
>11|TRBV5-4|TRBJ2-7
CASSYRHEQYF
>12|TRBV19|TRBJ1-5
CASRTGGQPQHF
>15|TRBV5-1|TRBJ2-2
CATRGTAENTGELFF
>12|TRBV30|TRBJ2-1
CARGRETNEQFF
>11|TRBV30|TRBJ2-5
CAWSVGATQYF
>14|TRBV27|TRBJ1-1
CASSLGGGGTEAFF
>15|TRBV6-5|TRBJ2-5
CASSSGQGGAETQYF
>16|TRBV5-4|TRBJ1-6
CASSGGGQGLGSPLHF
>15|TRBV30|TRBJ2-7
CAWSTLAGNSYEQYF
>14|TRBV18|TRBJ2-7
CASSPPSGTYEQYF
>13|TRBV6-6|TRBJ1-2
CASRSDTAYGYTF
>14|TRBV19|TRBJ2-7
CASSRSGQVYEQYF
>14|TRBV12-3/TRBV12-4|TRBJ2-7
CASSLSGLDFEQYF
>19|TRBV30|TRBJ2-5
CAWTFSPGRAAVSQETQYF
>14|TRBV19|TRBJ2-7
CASSTGTSVREQYF
>16|TRBV7-9|TRBJ2-1
CASITTSGNSYNEQFF
>12|TRBV4-3|TRBJ2-3
CASSLGPQNGYF
>11|TRBV30|TRBJ1-4
CAWSEGRDVFF
>18|TRBV7-9|TRBJ1-3
CASSFSRGTGFYGNTIYF
>16|TRBV6-1|TRBJ1-1
CASSEAPATGGTEAFF
>13|TRBV30|TRBJ1-1
CAWSQQGNTEAFF
>15|TRBV27|TRBJ1-2
CASSPTGVVGYGYTF
>14|TRBV27|TRBJ1-1
CASSFHHLGTEAFF
>16|TRBV5-6|TRBJ2-1
CASSPDLQRSYNEQFF
>14|TRBV6-2/TRBV6-3|TRBJ2-5
CASSYSGPQETQYF
>16|TRBV19|TRBJ1-3
CASSDPGPTTGNTIYF
>13|TRBV19|TRBJ2-5
CASSTSDGETQYF
>17|TRBV6-5|TRBJ1-6
CASTRLGRRDTNSPLHF
>16|TRBV10-3|TRBJ2-7
CAISDPAGDPTYEQYF
>13|TRBV19|TRBJ2-1
CASGDRAMYEQFF
>13|TRBV27|TRBJ1-6
CASSFGRDSPLHF
>14|TRBV19|TRBJ2-2
CASTSGRITGELFF
>15|TRBV6-4|TRBJ2-6
CASSKGPPGANVLTF
>14|TRBV6-5|TRBJ2-5
CASSYATTQETQYF